One and the same sample provided the 9 T cell receptor beta chains below, sequenced in a study of PD-1 blockade in classical Hodgkin lymphoma. Every patient experienced relapse after autologous stem cell transplantation, and brentuximab vedotin exposure varied. Repertoires were generated with immunoSEQ multiplex PCR, while TCRdb's copy carries only in-frame clones and drops some. The sample includes fewer than 8,000 clones, just over 85% of them seen just once. This sample comprised peripheral blood mononuclear cells (PBMCs), obtained before the second cycle of nivolumab. Source of these receptors: a human donor with classical Hodgkin lymphoma.

This chain connects TRBV7-3 to TRBJ2-5; D perhaps matches TRBD2 (6 bases). Trimming shortened V by 10 bases and J by 5 bases, and 17 bases separated the two germline ends. Per germline, CDR1 SGHTA and CDR2 FQGTGA. The CDR3 loop spans 13 amino acids. Here the CDR3 reads CATAHGAGETQYF. Written as DNA, the CDR3 is TGTGCCACAGCCCACGGGGCGGGGGAGACCCAGTACTTC.

This clone was found once. The V gene is TRBV12-5, the J gene TRBJ1-5; a weak D match, TRBD1 (6 bases). The CDR3 has 17 amino acids. V lost 6 bases and J 2 bases, leaving 20 bases between the germline ends. Germline CDR1 is LGHNT and CDR2 is FRNRAP. CDR3 DNA: TGTGCTAGTGGCAGTCAAAAGGGGGGGCTGGGCAATCAGCCCCAGCATTTT. Translation gives CASGSQKGGLGNQPQHF.

The rearrangement joins TRBV2 to TRBJ2-7; TRBD1 is a possible D gene (6 bases). Germline assignment: CDR1 SNHLY and CDR2 FYNNEI. The CDR3 has 18 residues. The ends were cut back, 4 bases at V and 2 bases at J, with 24 bases in the middle. The CDR3 here is CASSVWGNRDPFAYEQYV. The CDR3 DNA follows: TGTGCCAGCAGTGTTTGGGGGAACAGGGACCCGTTTGCCTACGAGCAGTACGTC.

The V gene is TRBV7-9, the J gene TRBJ1-4; no reliable D call. Germline V CDR1 and CDR2: SEHNR, FQNEAQ (reference sequence). V dropped 5 bases and J dropped 8 bases, with 18 bases sitting between them. This CDR3 comprises 15 residues. The CDR3 is CASSPRMGAKEKLFF. CDR3 DNA: TGTGCCAGCAGCCCTCGGATGGGCGCCAAGGAAAAACTGTTTTTT.

The genes are TRBV6-5 and TRBJ1-1; D gene ambiguous. V lost 8 bases and J 0 bases, leaving 10 bases between the germline ends. The CDR3 runs 13 residues. CDR1 is MNHEY, CDR2 SVGAGI, per germline. CDR3 DNA sequence: TGTGCCAGCCTCGGACCGTTGAACACTGAAGCTTTCTTT. It encodes CASLGPLNTEAFF.

The chain has TRBV6-1 and TRBJ2-7; tentatively, D is TRBD2 (5 bases). From germline, CDR1 is MNHNS and CDR2 SASEGT. The CDR3 loop spans 16 amino acids. Trimming stripped 3 bases from V and 5 bases from J, with 20 bases between. The CDR3 protein is CASSDRAQPRADEQYV. CDR3 sequence (DNA): TGTGCCAGCAGTGATCGCGCTCAACCACGAGCGGACGAGCAGTACGTC.

The table lists this clone with a count of one. The rearrangement uses TRBV10-3 and TRBJ1-2, with 7 nucleotides matching TRBD1. The CDR3 has 13 residues. Germline CDR1 ENHRY, CDR2 SYGVKD. With 4 bases clipped from V and 5 bases from J, the junction kept 4 bases outside the gene matches. The chain's CDR3 is CAISAGGRYGYTF. The CDR3 bases are TGTGCCATCAGTGCAGGGGGGAGATATGGCTACACCTTC.

The chain recombines TRBV28 with TRBJ1-3; the D gene is possibly TRBD1 (5 bases). The ends were cut back, 7 bases at V and 6 bases at J, with 7 bases in the middle. The CDR3 length is 11 residues. CDR1 is MDHEN and CDR2 is SYDVKM in the germline V gene. CDR3 amino acids: CASTRENTIYF. CDR3 bases: TGTGCCAGCACCAGGGAAAACACCATATATTTT.

The genes are TRBV7-3 and TRBJ2-1; TRBD2 aligns across 8 bases. The germline CDR1 and CDR2 sequences are SGHTA and FQGTGA. The V segment lost 3 bases and the J segment 1 base; nucleotides outside the gene matches: 2. The CDR3 covers 15 residues. The CDR3 protein is CASSFGGGSYNEQFF. Here the CDR3 DNA reads TGTGCCAGCAGCTTCGGCGGGGGGTCCTACAATGAGCAGTTCTTC. The complete variable domain, with remaining parts taken from reference TRBV7-3 and TRBJ2-1, reads GAGVSQTPSNKVTEKGKYVELRCDPISGHTALYWYRQSLGQGPEFLIYFQGTGAADDSGLPNDRFFAVRPEGSVSTLKIQRTERGDSAVYLCASSFGGGSYNEQFFGPGTRLTVL.